The 16 T cell receptor beta chains below were found in one sample sequenced in a study of blood T cell repertoires in COVID-19. Measured with immunoSEQ multiplex PCR; TCRdb has only the in-frame clones, and not every one. The repertoire consists of 380,000 or so clones, with around 92% occurring once and the leading ten covering about 1.2%. Sequencing used peripheral blood. These receptors were taken from a man aged 35 to 55 with acute or convalescent COVID-19.

There are a few counts of this clone. This chain links TRBV3-1 (or the pseudogene TRBV3-2) with TRBJ1-3; 8 bases are a match to TRBD1. This CDR3 comprises 15 residues. V was pared by 4 bases and J by 3 bases, with 5 bases of the junction left unmatched. Germline CDR1 reads LGHDT; CDR2 reads YNNKEL (reference sequence). DNA of the CDR3: TGTGCCAGCAGCCCCAGGGGGCAAGGTGGAAACACCATATATTTT. This codes for CASSPRGQGGNTIYF.

The chain has TRBV19 and TRBJ2-1; TRBD1 matches 9 bases. J gave up 5 bases and V 8 bases, and 7 bases lay outside the gene matches. Germline V gene data show CDR1 as LNHDA and CDR2 as SQIVND (reference sequence). The CDR3 is made up of 14 amino acids. DNA for the CDR3: TGTGCCAGTGGAACAGGGGGCGCCAACAATGAGCAGTTCTTC. This sequence encodes CASGTGGANNEQFF.

The CDR3 nucleotides read TGCGCCAGCAGCTTGTACAGATACTCCTACGAGCAGTACTTC. This gives the protein CASSLYRYSYEQYF. V usage is TRBV5-1 and J usage is TRBJ2-7; D is unresolved. In germline, CDR1 is SGHRS, CDR2 YFSETQ. The V and J ends lost 1 base and 0 bases respectively, with 8 bases between them. The CDR3 consists of 14 residues.

V and J are TRBV5-4 and TRBJ2-7, with TRBD2 matching 10 bases. Germline lookup yields CDR1 SGHNT and CDR2 YYREEE (reference sequence). The CDR3 is 16 amino acids. The junction had 6 bases not matched to a gene; V was cut back by 0 bases and J by 3 bases. Here the CDR3 reads CASSLDLAGALYEQYF. The CDR3, as DNA: TGTGCCAGCAGCTTGGATCTAGCGGGGGCACTCTACGAGCAGTACTTC.

The V gene is TRBV19, the J gene TRBJ1-2, with 8 positions matching TRBD1. Germline V gene data show CDR1 as LNHDA and CDR2 as SQIVND (reference sequence). Trimming at V came to 10 bases and at J to 6 bases, leaving 10 bases not matched to a gene. The CDR3 runs 13 residues. The CDR3 region is CAIQDRAHHGYTF. CDR3 nucleotide sequence: TGTGCCATTCAGGACAGGGCACACCATGGCTACACCTTC.

The chain carries TRBV6-6 and TRBJ2-3; D possibly corresponds to TRBD2 (6 bases). Trimming cost V 7 bases and J 5 bases, with 10 bases left between them. The CDR3 runs 12 residues. CDR1 MNHNY and CDR2 SVGAGI come from the germline V gene (reference sequence). CDR3 sequence reads: CASTGAGDTQYF. CDR3 DNA: TGTGCCAGCACCGGAGCGGGAGATACGCAGTATTTT.

The V call is TRBV18, the J call TRBJ1-1, with D maybe TRBD1 (5 bases). Trimming took 3 bases from V and 8 from J, leaving 16 bases between them. This CDR3 spans 14 amino acids. The germline V gene has CDR1 KGHSH and CDR2 LQKENI. CDR3 nucleotides: TGTGCCAGCTCACCGCAAAGACAGAGTAGAGAAGCTTTCTTT. This translates into CASSPQRQSREAFF.

The J gene is TRBJ2-3, the V gene TRBV5-1, with D maybe TRBD2 (6 bases). Trimming removed 2 bases from V and 4 bases from J, with 29 bases in between. This CDR3 spans 20 amino acids. From germline, CDR1 is SGHRS and CDR2 YFSETQ. Here the CDR3 DNA reads TGCGCCAGCAGCTTAACTCGTCCCCGCGTCGGGGGAGCGTTTGCAGATACGCAGTATTTT. This codes for CASSLTRPRVGGAFADTQYF.

The V and J genes are TRBV27 and TRBJ2-3, with D possibly matching TRBD1 (5 bases). The CDR3 is made up of 15 amino acids. V was cut by 2 bases and J by 1 base, with 10 bases left in between. In germline, CDR1 is MNHEY, CDR2 SMNVEV (reference sequence). As DNA, the CDR3 is TGTGCCAGCAGTTTAGGAGACAGACGCACAGATACGCAGTATTTT. It encodes CASSLGDRRTDTQYF.

This rearrangement joins TRBV7-2 to TRBJ2-7, with no clear D. The CDR3 covers 12 residues. CDR1 and CDR2 (germline): SGHTA, FQGNSA. The V end lost 5 bases, the J end lost 2 bases, and 7 bases lay between the germline ends. This CDR3 reads CASSPPAYEQYF. The CDR3 DNA follows: TGTGCCAGCAGCCCCCCTGCCTACGAGCAGTACTTC.

The J gene is TRBJ1-1, the V gene TRBV3-1 (or the pseudogene TRBV3-2), with D uncertain. Trimming cost V 2 bases and J 0 bases, with 4 bases left between them. Germline V gene sequence: CDR1 LGHDT, CDR2 YNNKEL (reference sequence). This CDR3 is built from 13 residues. The CDR3 coding sequence is TGTGCCAGCAGCCAATTCGTGAACACTGAAGCTTTCTTT. This gives the protein CASSQFVNTEAFF.

As to this clone: Other DNA variants within this sample encode the same CDR3. This chain uses TRBV5-1 with TRBJ1-3; D is unresolved. V dropped 0 bases and J dropped 0 bases, with 4 bases sitting between them. Germline CDR1 is SGHRS and CDR2 is YFSETQ. This CDR3 comprises 14 residues. The CDR3 sequence: CASSLDSSGNTIYF. The CDR3 nucleotides read TGCGCCAGCAGCTTGGACAGCTCTGGAAACACCATATATTTT.

This clone was observed once. The chain carries TRBV5-4 and TRBJ1-1, with D unclear. The V gene's germline CDR1 is SGHNT and CDR2 YYREEE (reference sequence). This CDR3 contains 13 residues. V lost 1 base to trimming and J lost 6 bases, with 10 bases between them. CDR3 coding DNA: TGTGCCAGCAGCTTGTTCTCGTCTCCTGAAGCTTTCTTT. Protein: CASSLFSSPEAFF.

The DNA of the CDR3 is TGTGCCAGCGGCCTTCAAGGGGCCAGCAATCAGCCCCAGCATTTT. Translation: CASGLQGASNQPQHF. The chain joins TRBV28 to TRBJ1-5; D perhaps matches TRBD1 (5 bases). CDR3 length: 15 residues. V lost 8 bases, J lost 1 base, and 15 bases lay in between. From germline, CDR1 is MDHEN and CDR2 SYDVKM.

The chain carries TRBV7-8 and TRBJ2-3; D is unclear. CDR1 is SGHVS and CDR2 is FQNEAQ in the germline V gene. CDR3 length: 14 residues. V lost 2 bases and J 1 base, leaving 7 bases between the germline ends. The CDR3 region is CASSLLAGTDTQYF. The CDR3 coding sequence is TGTGCCAGCAGCTTATTGGCAGGCACAGATACGCAGTATTTT.

The chain combines TRBV19 with TRBJ1-2, with no clear D. Germline V gives CDR1 LNHDA, CDR2 SQIVND (reference sequence). The CDR3 length is 12 residues. V was pared by 3 bases and J by 0 bases, with 2 bases between. CDR3 protein: CASSISNYGYTF. CDR3 DNA sequence: TGTGCCAGTAGTATCTCTAACTATGGCTACACCTTC.